Following are 20 T cell receptor beta chains from one sample sequenced in a study of shared T cell receptors in the human thymus. This table comes from immunoSEQ multiplex PCR, and its TCRdb copy is limited to in-frame clones, with some not included. The sample shows some 720,000 clones, approximately 88% of them seen only once. In addition, the sample was reused for a study of human thymus T cells.

The sequenced material came from thymocytes. The receptors come from a boy less than two years old with a congenital heart defect.

This chain connects TRBV4-3 to TRBJ1-1; D possibly corresponds to TRBD1 (6 bases). The CDR3 is 14 residues long. Trimming stripped 1 base from V and 3 bases from J, with 9 bases between. In germline, CDR1 is LGHNA, CDR2 YSLEER. CDR3 in amino acids: CASSQAAGDTEAFF. The CDR3 DNA reads TGCGCCAGCAGCCAAGCGGCAGGGGACACTGAAGCTTTCTTT.

This rearrangement joins TRBV20-1 to TRBJ2-7; D gene uncertain. CDR3 length: 11 residues. Germline CDR1 is DFQATT and CDR2 is SNEGSKA (reference sequence). V dropped 3 bases and J dropped 2 bases, with 5 bases sitting between them. CDR3 sequence reads: CSASEPYEQYF. CDR3 DNA: TGCAGTGCTAGTGAGCCCTACGAGCAGTACTTC.

The chain carries TRBV29-1 and TRBJ2-1; tentative D call: TRBD2 (6 bases). CDR3 size: 17 residues. V was shortened by 7 bases and J by 3 bases, with 25 bases between the two germline ends. Germline CDR1 is SQVTM and CDR2 is ANQGSEA. The CDR3 loop reads CSGIVVTGGTSYNEQFF. The CDR3 DNA is TGCAGCGGTATTGTTGTCACAGGCGGGACCAGCTACAATGAGCAGTTCTTC.

This clone was counted once. The chain combines TRBV5-4 with TRBJ2-3; D perhaps matches TRBD2 (5 bases). The CDR3 length is 18 residues. CDR1 and CDR2 (germline): SGHNT, YYREEE (reference sequence). The V end lost 4 bases, the J end lost 5 bases, and 26 bases lay between the germline ends. CDR3 in amino acids: CASSPTVRTEERKDTQYF. In DNA form, the CDR3 reads TGTGCCAGCAGCCCAACCGTCCGGACGGAGGAGAGGAAAGATACGCAGTATTTT. The variable domain in full, completed from reference TRBV5-4 and TRBJ2-3, reads ETGVTQSPTHLIKTRGQQVTLRCSSQSGHNTVSWYQQALGQGPQFIFQYYREEENGRGNFPPRFSGLQFPNYSSELNVNALELDDSALYLCASSPTVRTEERKDTQYFGPGTRLTVL.

The chain uses TRBV6-5 and TRBJ2-7; tentatively, D is TRBD1 (5 bases). The germline CDR1 and CDR2 sequences are MNHEY and SVGAGI. The CDR3 is 14 amino acids. Trimming removed 5 bases from V and 7 bases from J, with 18 bases in between. Here the CDR3 DNA reads TGTGCCAGCAGTCCCCTCCCGACAGTGGGGGAGCAGTACTTC. Translation: CASSPLPTVGEQYF.

This clone was recorded once. In DNA, the CDR3 is TGCGCCAGCACCGGGACAGGGTCCCACGAGCAGTACTTC. Translated, it gives CASTGTGSHEQYF. The rearrangement joins TRBV5-1 to TRBJ2-7; TRBD1 aligns across 9 bases. The trim removed 6 bases at V and 5 bases at J, leaving 6 bases unmatched. This CDR3 has 13 residues. Germline V gene lookup returns CDR1 SGHRS and CDR2 YFSETQ. Full variable domain (missing parts from reference TRBV5-1 and TRBJ2-7): KAGVTQTPRYLIKTRGQQVTLSCSPISGHRSVSWYQQTPGQGLQFLFEYFSETQRNKGNFPGRFSGRQFSNSRSEMNVSTLELGDSALYLCASTGTGSHEQYFGPGTRLTVT.

The chain recombines TRBV2 with TRBJ2-1; TRBD2 is a possible D gene (6 bases). CDR1 and CDR2 (germline): SNHLY, FYNNEI. V lost 4 bases to trimming and J lost 5 bases, with 18 bases between them. The CDR3 sequence is 16 residues long. The CDR3 region is CASSVNPRVADNEQFF. The CDR3 DNA reads as TGTGCCAGCAGTGTTAACCCGAGGGTAGCGGACAATGAGCAGTTCTTC.

This chain uses TRBV6-5 with TRBJ2-7; 8 nucleotides match TRBD1. The germline CDR1 and CDR2 sequences are MNHEY and SVGAGI. This CDR3 contains 15 residues. Trimming at V came to 6 bases and at J to 2 bases, leaving 9 bases not matched to a gene. This CDR3 is CASRTAGTGTYEQYF. As DNA, the CDR3 is TGTGCCAGCAGGACAGCCGGGACAGGTACCTACGAGCAGTACTTC.

The V call is TRBV19, the J call TRBJ1-1; 7 bases are shared with TRBD1. This CDR3 comprises 12 residues. V dropped 5 bases and J dropped 4; count of bases not matched to a gene: 1. Germline lookup yields CDR1 LNHDA and CDR2 SQIVND (reference sequence). The CDR3 region has the DNA TGTGCCAGTAGTCAGGGGGGCACTGAAGCTTTCTTT. This sequence encodes CASSQGGTEAFF. Complete variable domain (other parts from reference TRBV19 and TRBJ1-1): DGGITQSPKYLFRKEGQNVTLSCEQNLNHDAMYWYRQDPGQGLRLIYYSQIVNDFQKGDIAEGYSVSREKKESFPLTVTSAQKNPTAFYLCASSQGGTEAFFGQGTRLTVV.

The gene calls are TRBV6-1 and TRBJ2-7; D might be TRBD2 (6 bases). This CDR3 has 14 amino acids. V was pared by 7 bases and J by 1 base, with 14 bases between. From germline, CDR1 is MNHNS and CDR2 SASEGT. The CDR3 spells CASTSGGLSYEQYF. The CDR3 DNA follows: TGTGCCAGCACCTCTGGGGGACTGTCCTACGAGCAGTACTTC.

Of note for this clone: The same CDR3 also results from other DNA sequences found in this sample. The chain uses TRBV14 and TRBJ2-7; 11 bases fit TRBD2. V lost 1 base and J lost 2; bases outside the gene matches: 4. There are 16 residues in the CDR3. Germline lookup yields CDR1 SGHDN and CDR2 FVKESK. CDR3 loop: CASSQGLAGGPYEQYF. The CDR3 bases are TGTGCCAGCAGCCAAGGGCTAGCGGGAGGCCCCTACGAGCAGTACTTC. The full variable domain, in which reference TRBV14 and TRBJ2-7 provide the parts outside the CDR3, is EAGVTQFPSHSVIEKGQTVTLRCDPISGHDNLYWYRRVMGKEIKFLLHFVKESKQDESGMPNNRFLAERTGGTYSTLKVQPAELEDSGVYFCASSQGLAGGPYEQYFGPGTRLTVT.

The chain couples TRBV2 to TRBJ2-7, with 11 bases aligning to TRBD2. The germline V gene has CDR1 SNHLY and CDR2 FYNNEI. There are 15 residues in the CDR3. The ends lost 6 bases at V and 3 bases at J; junction bases unmatched: 7. The CDR3 nucleotides are TGTGCCAGCAGGACCGGGACTAGCGGCGTCTACGAGCAGTACTTC. It yields the protein CASRTGTSGVYEQYF.

Here the CDR3 reads CASTPPGGASTDTQYF. CDR3 in DNA: TGTGCCAGCACCCCTCCCGGGGGAGCAAGCACAGATACGCAGTATTTT. The rearrangement joins TRBV25-1 to TRBJ2-3, with D possibly matching TRBD2 (6 bases). This CDR3 comprises 16 residues. V was cut by 7 bases and J by 0 bases, with 17 bases left in between. The V gene's germline CDR1 is MGHDK and CDR2 SYGVNS.

This clone showed up just once. The CDR3 region is CASMDRVTRNTIYF. The DNA of the CDR3 is TGTGCCAGCATGGACAGAGTAACTCGAAACACCATATATTTT. The chain has TRBV2 and TRBJ1-3, with D possibly matching TRBD1 (6 bases). This CDR3 region has 14 residues. V lost 7 bases, J lost 5 bases, and 15 bases lay in between. Germline CDR1 and CDR2: SNHLY and FYNNEI.

The J gene is TRBJ2-7, the V gene TRBV7-8, with D perhaps TRBD1 (6 bases). Germline values: CDR1 SGHVS, CDR2 FQNEAQ. This CDR3 spans 20 amino acids. The V gene lost 3 bases and the J gene lost 0 bases, with 27 bases spanning the gap. CDR3 sequence: CASSFSTGTPVSIISYEQYF. CDR3 in DNA: TGTGCCAGCAGCTTCTCCACCGGGACACCAGTCTCTATTATCTCCTACGAGCAGTACTTC.

The chain couples TRBV5-1 to TRBJ1-1, with 11 positions matching TRBD1. The germline V gene encodes CDR1 SGHRS and CDR2 YFSETQ. V dropped 4 bases and J dropped 1; count of bases not matched to a gene: 6. CDR3 size: 16 residues. CDR3 sequence reads: CASSTGTGGKNTEAFF. CDR3 bases: TGCGCCAGCAGCACCGGGACAGGGGGTAAGAACACTGAAGCTTTCTTT.

The chain couples TRBV6-1 to TRBJ1-1; 8 bases are shared with TRBD1. The V and J ends lost 6 bases and 5 bases, in that order; junction bases with no gene match: 11. Germline V gene sequence: CDR1 MNHNS, CDR2 SASEGT. The length of the CDR3 is 15 residues. The CDR3: CASRGRGPGRTEAFF. The CDR3 region has the DNA TGTGCCAGCAGGGGCAGGGGGCCGGGGAGGACTGAAGCTTTCTTT.

This chain links TRBV28 with TRBJ2-1; the match to TRBD2 covers 11 bases. Germline lookup yields CDR1 MDHEN and CDR2 SYDVKM. The V gene end was trimmed by 5 bases and the J gene end by 5 bases; junction bases not matched to a gene: 5. The length of the CDR3 is 15 residues. The CDR3, as DNA: TGTGCCAGCAGTCCGGGACTAGCGGCCGACAATGAGCAGTTCTTC. It yields the protein CASSPGLAADNEQFF.

Note on this clone: Germline and junction disagree at one end, which may indicate a read error. The chain employs TRBV14 and TRBJ1-2; 8 positions agree with TRBD1. CDR3 size: 16 residues. Germline CDR1 and CDR2: SGHDN and FVKESK. CDR3 protein: CASSQGDRRRGRGYGF. The DNA for the CDR3 is TGTGCCAGCAGCCAAGGGGACAGGCGCCGCGGGAGGGGCTACGGCTTC.

The V and J genes are TRBV2 and TRBJ2-1; 9 bases agree with TRBD2. The CDR3 covers 16 residues. Germline V gene lookup returns CDR1 SNHLY and CDR2 FYNNEI. Trimming took 5 bases from V and 2 from J; bases not matched to a gene: 7. The CDR3 region has the DNA TGTGCCAGCAGTTCCCGGACTAGCGAACCCTACAATGAGCAGTTCTTC. Encoded protein: CASSSRTSEPYNEQFF.